A single sample gave rise to the 8 T cell receptor beta chains below, sequenced in a study of T cell changes during pregnancy in multiple sclerosis. The data were produced by immunoSEQ multiplex PCR, yet TCRdb's version contains in-frame clones alone and is incomplete. The sample gives 43,000 or so clones, around 90% of which show up once; about 2% is in the top ten. The sample was peripheral blood, taken in the first trimester of pregnancy. The receptors here all came from a female donor with multiple sclerosis, enrolled in a pregnancy study.

In its sample, this clone was seen once. The same CDR3 also results from other DNA sequences found in this sample. The chain joins TRBV7-2 to TRBJ2-7; TRBD2 aligns across 15 bases. Looked up from germline, CDR1 is SGHTA and CDR2 is FQGNSA. The CDR3 consists of 16 residues. V was clipped by 1 base and J by 3 bases; unmatched bases: 1. The CDR3, as DNA: TGTGCCAGCAGCTTAGGGACTAGCGGGGGGGGCTACGAGCAGTACTTC. It is translated as CASSLGTSGGGYEQYF.

The chain has TRBV11-2 and TRBJ1-2; the D is unclear. The CDR3 loop spans 14 amino acids. V was cut by 5 bases and J by 2 bases, with 12 bases left in between. CDR1 and CDR2 (germline): SGHAT, FQNNGV. The CDR3 DNA is TGTGCCAGCAGCCCCCTGACAAGCAACTATGGCTACACCTTC. Encoded protein: CASSPLTSNYGYTF.

The chain uses TRBV29-1 and TRBJ1-2, with a tentative D call TRBD1 (5 bases). Germline V gene lookup returns CDR1 SQVTM and CDR2 ANQGSEA. V was trimmed by 4 bases and J by 0 bases, leaving 9 bases between them. This CDR3 contains 13 residues. CDR3 bases: TGCAGCGTTGGTGGGGACTCTAACTATGGCTACACCTTC. The encoded protein is CSVGGDSNYGYTF.

CDR3 DNA sequence: TGTGCCAGCAGCCAAGCGGGGGGGTCCCAGCCCCAGCATTTT. Encoded protein: CASSQAGGSQPQHF. The chain uses TRBV9 and TRBJ1-5; weak D call: TRBD1 (5 bases). V was pared by 4 bases and J by 7 bases, with 15 bases between. CDR1 is SGDLS, CDR2 YYNGEE, per germline. This CDR3 spans 14 amino acids.

The rearrangement joins TRBV27 to TRBJ1-2, with D maybe TRBD1 (6 bases). The CDR3 contains 12 residues. Germline V lookup: CDR1 MNHEY, CDR2 SMNVEV (reference sequence). V was clipped by 6 bases and J by 6 bases, with 11 bases between them. The CDR3 nucleotides read TGTGCCAGCAGCTTAACAGGGAATGGCTACACCTTC. Translating it yields CASSLTGNGYTF.

This chain joins TRBV4-1 and TRBJ2-7; TRBD2 aligns across 8 bases. Losses at the gene ends were 4 bases for V and 0 bases for J; bases not matched to a gene: 2. CDR3 length equals 14 residues. Looked up from germline, CDR1 is MGHRA and CDR2 is YSYEKL. The CDR3 spells CASSPSGGSYEQYF. The CDR3 DNA sequence: TGCGCCAGCAGCCCGAGCGGGGGCTCCTACGAGCAGTACTTC.

This clone occurred once. The chain uses TRBV28 and TRBJ1-2; 8 bases are shared with TRBD1. The length of the CDR3 is 14 residues. CDR1 is MDHEN and CDR2 is SYDVKM in the germline V gene. V shed 6 bases, J shed 6 bases, and the junction held 9 bases outside the gene matches. CDR3 sequence (DNA): TGTGCCAGCAGCGGACAGGGCCTAGACCATGGCTACACCTTC. Translating gives CASSGQGLDHGYTF.

The rearrangement uses TRBV4-1 and TRBJ1-5, with D hard to call. V lost 1 base to trimming and J lost 6 bases, with 16 bases between them. The CDR3 totals 16 residues. The germline V gene encodes CDR1 MGHRA and CDR2 YSYEKL. The CDR3 is CASSQVMRGRGQPQHF. CDR3 DNA sequence: TGCGCCAGCAGCCAAGTTATGCGGGGTCGGGGTCAGCCCCAGCATTTT.